The 32 T cell receptor beta chains reported below all come from one sample, sequenced in a study of memory CD8 T cells in hepatitis C reinfection. Assay used: immunoSEQ multiplex PCR; TCRdb lists only in-frame clones, some missing. The table records some 40,000 clones, 85% to 90% of them present only once. As for time point: peak reinfection, 3 to 8 weeks after reinfection detection. Sorted cells were sequenced directly ex vivo without any in vitro expansion. The sample consisted of naive CD8+ T cells sorted from blood. All receptors come from a man between 18 and 29 years old with hepatitis C virus infection.

V is TRBV6-1 and J is TRBJ1-1; 8 bases agree with TRBD1. The CDR3 has 12 amino acids. The V and J ends lost 8 bases and 7 bases, in that order; junction bases with no gene match: 6. Germline CDR1 and CDR2: MNHNS and SASEGT. The CDR3 spells CASVGDRNEAFF. The CDR3 nucleotides read TGTGCCAGCGTGGGGGACAGGAATGAAGCTTTCTTT.

The V gene is TRBV7-2, the J gene TRBJ1-1; D gene uncertain. Trimming took 3 bases from V and 0 from J, leaving 8 bases between them. Germline CDR1 and CDR2: SGHTA and FQGNSA. The CDR3 is made up of 14 amino acids. The CDR3 reads CASSLEGMNTEAFF. DNA of the CDR3: TGTGCCAGCAGCTTGGAGGGAATGAACACTGAAGCTTTCTTT.

V and J are TRBV4-1 and TRBJ2-1; 14 bases agree with TRBD2. Germline V CDR1 and CDR2: MGHRA, YSYEKL. With V trimmed by 6 bases and J by 9 bases, 7 bases remained unmatched. This CDR3 is 15 amino acids long. CDR3 residues: CASSGTSGSVGEQFF. DNA of the CDR3: TGCGCCAGCAGTGGGACTAGCGGGAGCGTCGGTGAGCAGTTCTTC.

The CDR3: CASSQLTGGYTF. Written as DNA, the CDR3 is TGCGCCAGCAGCCAATTGACTGGTGGCTACACCTTC. This sequence joins TRBV4-1 and TRBJ1-2; D is ambiguous. The CDR3 covers 12 residues. V lost 2 bases, J lost 7 bases, and 8 bases lay in between. Germline V CDR1 and CDR2: MGHRA, YSYEKL.

This clone came up a few times. The chain is built from TRBV5-6 and TRBJ2-7; a possible D gene is TRBD1 (5 bases). V gave up 4 bases and J gave up 2 bases, with 16 bases separating them. The germline CDR1 and CDR2 sequences are SGHDT and YYEEEE. This CDR3 region has 15 residues. The CDR3 protein is CASSLEAGIPYEQYV. As DNA, the CDR3 is TGTGCCAGCAGCCTCGAAGCAGGGATTCCCTACGAGCAGTACGTC.

This rearrangement joins TRBV6-5 to TRBJ2-1; 9 positions agree with TRBD2. Losses at the gene ends were 5 bases for V and 7 bases for J; bases not matched to a gene: 3. The CDR3 consists of 13 residues. CDR1 is MNHEY and CDR2 is SVGAGI in the germline V gene. In DNA form, the CDR3 reads TGTGCCAGCAGTGCTACTAGCGGGAATGAGCAGTTCTTC. Translating it yields CASSATSGNEQFF.

The gene calls are TRBV9 and TRBJ2-7; D uncertain. The CDR3 totals 16 residues. Trimming cost V 0 bases and J 2 bases, with 15 bases left between them. Germline CDR1 reads SGDLS; CDR2 reads YYNGEE. The CDR3 sequence is CASSVGGTAYTYEQYF. The DNA of the CDR3 is TGTGCCAGCAGCGTAGGAGGTACTGCATATACCTACGAGCAGTACTTC.

This chain uses TRBV4-3 with TRBJ2-6, with a weak D call TRBD2 (6 bases). The CDR3 sequence is 19 residues long. The germline V gene encodes CDR1 LGHNA and CDR2 YSLEER. V was trimmed by 0 bases and J by 1 base, leaving 16 bases between them. CDR3 loop: CASSQDWAARGSGANVLTF. The CDR3 bases are TGCGCCAGCAGCCAAGATTGGGCAGCGCGGGGATCTGGGGCCAACGTCCTGACTTTC.

The chain employs TRBV13 and TRBJ1-2; 7 bases fit TRBD1. V was clipped by 5 bases and J by 2 bases; unmatched bases: 11. Germline V gives CDR1 PRHDT, CDR2 FYEKMQ (reference sequence). This CDR3 has 16 amino acids. The CDR3 loop reads CASSTGTAWGNYGYTF. CDR3 sequence (DNA): TGTGCCAGCAGCACCGGGACAGCCTGGGGGAACTATGGCTACACCTTC.

The chain joins TRBV29-1 to TRBJ2-3, with 10 nucleotides matching TRBD2. Germline CDR1 reads SQVTM; CDR2 reads ANQGSEA. CDR3 length: 17 residues. V lost 1 base, J lost 2 bases, and 9 bases stayed unmatched. CDR3 sequence reads: CSVEVLLAGLLTDTQYF. The CDR3 DNA reads TGCAGCGTTGAAGTGTTACTAGCGGGGCTACTCACAGATACGCAGTATTTT.

V is TRBV25-1 and J is TRBJ2-1, with 12 bases identical to TRBD2. V lost 7 bases and J lost 10; bases outside the gene matches: 8. Germline CDR1 MGHDK, CDR2 SYGVNS. There are 14 residues in the CDR3. The CDR3 nucleotides are TGTGCCAGCAATCTAGCGGGAGGGCCAGGGGAGCAGTTCTTC. It yields the protein CASNLAGGPGEQFF.

This rearrangement joins TRBV5-6 to TRBJ2-1; the D gene is possibly TRBD2 (6 bases). V was shortened by 4 bases and J by 8 bases, with 19 bases between the two germline ends. CDR3 length: 15 amino acids. Germline loops: CDR1 SGHDT, CDR2 YYEEEE. The CDR3 nucleotides are TGTGCCAGCAGCGATCTCGGGACTGCCAGGGATGAGCAGTTCTTC. As protein: CASSDLGTARDEQFF.

This clone was detected once. Lacking the conserved final phenylalanine or tryptophan, this CDR3 likely reflects a read error. The V call is TRBV11-3, the J call TRBJ1-2; the D gene is possibly TRBD1 (5 bases). The CDR3 is 17 residues long. Germline V gene lookup returns CDR1 SGHNT and CDR2 YENEEA. The ends were cut back, 5 bases at V and 2 bases at J, with 21 bases in the middle. CDR3 in DNA: TGTGCCAGCAGCCCACGCCAGGGATCTGACTCCAACTATGGCTACACCCTC. Amino acid sequence: CASSPRQGSDSNYGYTL.

The rearrangement links TRBV4-1 to TRBJ1-1, with 8 bases lining up with TRBD1. The CDR3 length is 14 residues. The V gene end was trimmed by 1 base and the J gene end by 6 bases; junction bases not matched to a gene: 4. The V gene's germline CDR1 is MGHRA and CDR2 YSYEKL. The CDR3 DNA reads as TGCGCCAGCAGCCAAGGACAGGGGATCGCTGAAGCTTTCTTT. Translated, it gives CASSQGQGIAEAFF.

The rearrangement joins TRBV5-6 to TRBJ2-5; 8 bases are a match to TRBD2. The J call may be wrong; the DNA end is better matched by TRBJ2-7. The V gene's germline CDR1 is SGHDT and CDR2 YYEEEE. The CDR3 is 14 residues long. The chain's CDR3 is CASSRGGSSYEQYF. Written as DNA, the CDR3 is TGTGCCAGCTCCCGGGGGGGAAGCTCCTACGAGCAGTACTTC.

In its sample, this clone was seen once. The chain combines TRBV27 with TRBJ1-2, with D perhaps matching TRBD1 (6 bases). There are 14 residues in the CDR3. V was clipped by 6 bases and J by 2 bases, with 13 bases between them. In germline, CDR1 is MNHEY, CDR2 SMNVEV (reference sequence). DNA for the CDR3: TGTGCCAGCAGACCACGACAGGAAAACTATGGCTACACCTTC. This translates into CASRPRQENYGYTF.

V is TRBV19 and J is TRBJ1-1; unclear D gene. Between the trimmed V and J ends, which lost 1 base and 4 bases, there was a span of 7 bases. Germline assignment: CDR1 LNHDA and CDR2 SQIVND (reference sequence). The CDR3 spans 13 residues. The CDR3 bases are TGTGCCAGTAGTATAGGATTGAGCACTGAAGCTTTCTTT. Its translation: CASSIGLSTEAFF. The full variable domain, rest sourced from reference TRBV19 and TRBJ1-1, is DGGITQSPKYLFRKEGQNVTLSCEQNLNHDAMYWYRQDPGQGLRLIYYSQIVNDFQKGDIAEGYSVSREKKESFPLTVTSAQKNPTAFYLCASSIGLSTEAFFGQGTRLTVV.

The rearrangement links TRBV5-8 to TRBJ1-2, with D possibly TRBD1 on 5 matching bases. The germline V gene has CDR1 SGHTS and CDR2 YDEGEE. Trimming cost V 6 bases and J 2 bases, with 17 bases left between them. This CDR3 contains 15 residues. CDR3 sequence (DNA): TGTGCCAGCACCCATATGGTTGGGGCCAACTATGGCTACACCTTC. Translating it yields CASTHMVGANYGYTF.

The gene calls are TRBV13 and TRBJ1-2, with a tentative D call TRBD1 (6 bases). Germline loops: CDR1 PRHDT, CDR2 FYEKMQ (reference sequence). This CDR3 region has 15 residues. Trimming left V 7 bases short and J 4 bases short, with 19 bases between. The CDR3 DNA sequence: TGTGCCAGCACCACAAGAATAGACAGGCGCTATGGCTACACCTTC. It encodes CASTTRIDRRYGYTF. Using reference TRBV13 and TRBJ1-2 for the parts outside the CDR3, the full variable domain is AAGVIQSPRHLIKEKRETATLKCYPIPRHDTVYWYQQGPGQDPQFLISFYEKMQSDKGSIPDRFSAQQFSDYHSELNMSSLELGDSALYFCASTTRIDRRYGYTFGSGTRLTVV.

This clone occurred once. This sequence joins TRBV4-2 and TRBJ2-5; TRBD2 agrees at 9 bases. The CDR3 has 17 amino acids. In germline, CDR1 is LGHNA, CDR2 YNFKEQ. J gave up 5 bases and V 1 base, and 11 bases lay outside the gene matches. Here the CDR3 reads CASSQGGAGGFLETQYF. The CDR3 region has the DNA TGTGCCAGCAGCCAAGGCGGCGCGGGGGGGTTTTTGGAGACCCAGTACTTC.

The chain links TRBV7-2 to TRBJ2-7, with a tentative D call TRBD1 (5 bases). Trimming pared 1 base from V and 6 bases from J, leaving 7 bases between. Germline V gives CDR1 SGHTA, CDR2 FQGNSA. This CDR3 has 12 amino acids. CDR3 region: CASSLEGVEQYF. Written as DNA, the CDR3 is TGTGCCAGCAGCTTAGAAGGGGTCGAGCAGTACTTC.

The rearrangement joins TRBV27 to TRBJ2-1; 11 nucleotides align to TRBD2. Germline V gene sequence: CDR1 MNHEY, CDR2 SMNVEV (reference sequence). This CDR3 is 15 amino acids long. The V gene end was trimmed by 6 bases and the J gene end by 5 bases; junction bases not matched to a gene: 6. CDR3 in DNA: TGTGCCAGCAGCCCCGGGACTAGCGGTCACAATGAGCAGTTCTTC. It translates to CASSPGTSGHNEQFF.

The chain is built from TRBV6-1 and TRBJ2-2, with a tentative D call TRBD1 (6 bases). Per germline, CDR1 MNHNS and CDR2 SASEGT. Trimming cost V 6 bases and J 4 bases, with 15 bases left between them. This CDR3 comprises 15 residues. CDR3 residues: CASSGGQTITGELFF. The CDR3, as DNA: TGTGCCAGCAGCGGCGGACAGACAATCACCGGGGAGCTGTTTTTT.

The chain joins TRBV30 to TRBJ1-1; 7 bases agree with TRBD1. J lost 7 bases, V lost 3 bases, and 11 bases had no gene match. Germline V gene lookup returns CDR1 GTSNPN and CDR2 SVGIG (reference sequence). The CDR3 sequence is 14 residues long. CDR3 DNA: TGTGCCTGGAGCTGGGACAGCCGGACCCTTGAAGCTTTCTTT. Protein sequence: CAWSWDSRTLEAFF.

The rearrangement links TRBV7-6 to TRBJ2-7; D possibly corresponds to TRBD2 (5 bases). Looked up from germline, CDR1 is SGHVS and CDR2 is FNYEAQ. The CDR3 runs to 12 residues. V lost 2 bases, J lost 7 bases, and 9 bases lay in between. CDR3 amino acids: CASSLFGSEQYF. CDR3 DNA sequence: TGTGCCAGCAGCTTATTTGGGAGTGAGCAGTACTTC.

This chain connects TRBV4-1 to TRBJ2-5, with D hard to call. The ends were cut back, 3 bases at V and 5 bases at J, with 13 bases in the middle. Per germline, CDR1 MGHRA and CDR2 YSYEKL. The CDR3 consists of 14 residues. The CDR3 DNA sequence: TGCGCCAGCAGCCACTTTACTGGTGCGGAGACCCAGTACTTC. Protein sequence: CASSHFTGAETQYF.

The chain combines TRBV9 with TRBJ2-1, with 10 bases lining up with TRBD2. The germline CDR1 and CDR2 sequences are SGDLS and YYNGEE. The CDR3 runs to 17 residues. The V and J ends lost 4 bases and 3 bases, in that order; junction bases with no gene match: 10. CDR3 bases: TGTGCCAGCAGCCTTTCAGGAGGGACTAGCGTCTACAATGAGCAGTTCTTC. Protein product: CASSLSGGTSVYNEQFF.

The chain employs TRBV27 and TRBJ2-5; TRBD2 agrees at 7 bases. The CDR3 length is 14 residues. The V and J ends lost 5 bases and 3 bases, in that order; junction bases with no gene match: 6. The V gene's germline CDR1 is MNHEY and CDR2 SMNVEV (reference sequence). Here the CDR3 DNA reads TGTGCCAGCAGTCTCCTAGCGGAAGAAGAGACCCAGTACTTC. Translating gives CASSLLAEEETQYF.

The chain links TRBV30 to TRBJ2-2; 10 nucleotides agree with TRBD2. This CDR3 has 17 residues. Per the germline V gene, CDR1 is GTSNPN and CDR2 is SVGIG (reference sequence). V lost 2 bases and J lost 4; bases outside the gene matches: 10. CDR3: CAWSLKRGGLTTGELFF. The CDR3 DNA follows: TGTGCCTGGAGTTTGAAGCGGGGGGGGCTTACCACCGGGGAGCTGTTTTTT.

The rearrangement joins TRBV7-6 to TRBJ1-2; D unclear. The V end lost 3 bases, the J end lost 4 bases, and 9 bases lay between the germline ends. From germline, CDR1 is SGHVS and CDR2 FNYEAQ. CDR3 length: 13 residues. This CDR3 is CASSFASGYGYTF. The CDR3 coding sequence is TGTGCCAGCAGCTTCGCATCGGGCTATGGCTACACCTTC.

The chain is built from TRBV6-5 and TRBJ2-3, with D uncertain. Germline CDR1 and CDR2: MNHEY and SVGAGI. This CDR3 comprises 15 residues. Trimming removed 1 base at V and 2 bases at J, with 10 bases between. The CDR3 region has the DNA TGTGCCAGCAGTTACTACGGGTCACTCACAGATACGCAGTATTTT. Translated, it gives CASSYYGSLTDTQYF.

The rearrangement joins TRBV7-2 to TRBJ2-1; D is unresolved. The ends were cut back, 3 bases at V and 6 bases at J, with 6 bases in the middle. Germline V CDR1 and CDR2: SGHTA, FQGNSA. There are 12 residues in the CDR3. CDR3 in DNA: TGTGCCAGCAGCTTGACTTCCAATGAGCAGTTCTTC. This codes for CASSLTSNEQFF.